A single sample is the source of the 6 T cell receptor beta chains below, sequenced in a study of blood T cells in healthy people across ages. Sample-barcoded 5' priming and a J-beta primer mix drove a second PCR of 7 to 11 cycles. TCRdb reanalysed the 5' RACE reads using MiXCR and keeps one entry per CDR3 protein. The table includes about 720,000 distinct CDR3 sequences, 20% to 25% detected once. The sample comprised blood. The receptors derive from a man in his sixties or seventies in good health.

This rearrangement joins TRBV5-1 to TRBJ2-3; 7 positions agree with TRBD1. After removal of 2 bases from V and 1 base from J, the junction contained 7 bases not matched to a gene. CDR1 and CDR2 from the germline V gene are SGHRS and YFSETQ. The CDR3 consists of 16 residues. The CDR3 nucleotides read TGCGCCAGCAGCTTAAGACAGGGTCAAGGCACAGATACGCAGTATTTT. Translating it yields CASSLRQGQGTDTQYF.

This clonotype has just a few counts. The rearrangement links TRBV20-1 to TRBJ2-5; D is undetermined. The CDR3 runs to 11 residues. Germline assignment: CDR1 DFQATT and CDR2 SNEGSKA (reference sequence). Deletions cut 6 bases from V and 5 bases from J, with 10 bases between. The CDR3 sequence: CSADPGETQYF. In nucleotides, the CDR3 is TGCAGTGCCGATCCGGGCGAGACCCAGTACTTC.

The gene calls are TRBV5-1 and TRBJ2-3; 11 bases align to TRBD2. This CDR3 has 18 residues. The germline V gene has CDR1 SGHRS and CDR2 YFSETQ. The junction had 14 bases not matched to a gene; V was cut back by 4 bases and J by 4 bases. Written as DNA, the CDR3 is TGCGCCAGCAGCAACTCCGCACTAGCGGGAGTCGGCTCAGATACGCAGTATTTT. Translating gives CASSNSALAGVGSDTQYF.

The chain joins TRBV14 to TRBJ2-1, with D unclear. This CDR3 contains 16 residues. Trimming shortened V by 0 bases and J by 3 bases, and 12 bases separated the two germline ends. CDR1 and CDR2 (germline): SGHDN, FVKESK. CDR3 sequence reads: CASSQDRLVVYNEQFF. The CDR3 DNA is TGTGCCAGCAGCCAAGACAGGCTAGTTGTCTACAATGAGCAGTTCTTC.

CDR3 sequence reads: CASKDNTEAFF. The CDR3 region has the DNA TGCGCCAGCAAGGACAACACTGAAGCTTTCTTT. The gene calls are TRBV5-1 and TRBJ1-1, with D uncertain. The V end lost 6 bases, the J end lost 2 bases, and 5 bases lay between the germline ends. CDR3 length equals 11 residues. Germline CDR1 is SGHRS and CDR2 is YFSETQ. The entire variable domain, with the rest obtained from reference TRBV5-1 and TRBJ1-1, is as follows: KAGVTQTPRYLIKTRGQQVTLSCSPISGHRSVSWYQQTPGQGLQFLFEYFSETQRNKGNFPGRFSGRQFSNSRSEMNVSTLELGDSALYLCASKDNTEAFFGQGTRLTVV.

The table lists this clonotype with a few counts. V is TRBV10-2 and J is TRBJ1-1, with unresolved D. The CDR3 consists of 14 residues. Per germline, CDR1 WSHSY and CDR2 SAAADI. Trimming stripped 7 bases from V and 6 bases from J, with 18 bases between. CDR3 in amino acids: CASNQGSVSAEAFF. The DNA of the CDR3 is TGCGCCAGCAACCAAGGTTCGGTGAGCGCTGAAGCTTTCTTT.